One T cell receptor beta chain is described in this entry. The data are from a study of shared clonotypes between healthy human individuals. Study background: Used for every donor were three CD4 naive, three CD4 memory, two CD8 naive and one CD8 memory plate.

Sequenced by immunoSEQ multiplex PCR; TCRdb stores in-frame clones only, minus some. The table records 2,500,000 or so clones, around 90% of them present only once. After removal of 1 base from V and 3 bases from J, the junction contained 7 bases not matched to a gene. CDR3 length equals 17 residues. The germline V gene encodes CDR1 MDHEN and CDR2 SYDVKM. The receptor was derived from a young man in good health. The chain carries TRBV28 and TRBJ1-2; 11 nucleotides match TRBD1. Sequencing used naive CD4+ T cells sorted from blood. Sample subset: CD45RA+ positively selected. The chain's CDR3 is CASSLLPGQGDHYGYTF. The CDR3 coding sequence is TGTGCCAGCAGTTTATTACCGGGACAGGGGGATCACTATGGCTACACCTTC.